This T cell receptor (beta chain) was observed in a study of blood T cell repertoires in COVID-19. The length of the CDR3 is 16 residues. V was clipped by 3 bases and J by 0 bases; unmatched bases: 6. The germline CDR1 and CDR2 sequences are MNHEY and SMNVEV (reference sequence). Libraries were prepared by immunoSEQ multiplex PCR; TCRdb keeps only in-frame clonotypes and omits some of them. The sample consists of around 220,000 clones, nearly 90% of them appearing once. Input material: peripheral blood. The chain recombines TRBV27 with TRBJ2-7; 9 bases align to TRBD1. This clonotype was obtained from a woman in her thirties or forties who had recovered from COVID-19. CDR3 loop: CASSLGQGFSSYEQYF. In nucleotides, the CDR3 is TGTGCCAGCAGTTTGGGACAGGGCTTTTCCTCCTACGAGCAGTACTTC.